The sequence of this T cell receptor (beta chain) was determined in a study of PD-1 blockade in classical Hodgkin lymphoma. The study's findings and limits: Those starting nivolumab under 1 year post-ASCT were excluded. The authors have not defined what causes the repertoire differences, possibly disease activity or prior therapy. Diversity similar to that of newly diagnosed patients was seen at baseline in complete responders.

Assay used: immunoSEQ multiplex PCR; TCRdb lists only in-frame clones, some missing. Of some 90,000 clones in the sample, around 90% were seen once. No patient escaped relapse after autologous stem cell transplantation, and brentuximab vedotin exposure varied. This clone was recorded only once. The antigen is unknown. V dropped 4 bases and J dropped 4 bases, with 8 bases sitting between them. Germline lookup yields CDR1 LNHDA and CDR2 SQIVND (reference sequence). The CDR3 extends over 12 amino acids. The chain links TRBV19 to TRBJ2-7; no clear D. The starting material was peripheral blood mononuclear cells (PBMCs), obtained before the second cycle of nivolumab. This TCR was recovered from a human donor with classical Hodgkin lymphoma. DNA of the CDR3: TGTGCCAGTAGTAATAATAAATACGAGCAGTACTTC. This sequence encodes CASSNNKYEQYF.